The sequence of this TCR beta chain was determined in a study of identical twins (dated by TCRdb to the mid-2010s). A note on the overall study: To test whether fetal clonotypes persist, this study deep-sequenced TCR alpha and beta repertoires from monozygotic twins, from unrelated adults of various ages, and from cord blood. To rule out contamination, replicate twin experiments were performed at different times with different library preparation protocols. The investigation overall reported the following: Abundant cord blood beta clonotypes had fewer insertions, young adult naive repertoires showed a similar but weaker trend, and memory repertoires showed no such trend. Compared with coincidental sharing between unrelated individuals, an excess of low generation-probability sequences was observed among out-of-frame TCR alpha sequences shared between twins. Excess twin sharing in beta out-of-frame sequences was weaker because fewer shared sequences lowered the signal-to-noise ratio. Invariant T cells such as MAIT and iNKT could partly confound zero-insertion analyses, though diverse VJ usage argued against this for most clonotypes. Out-of-frame TCR alpha sharing in monozygotic twins was systematically underestimated by recombination models, whereas sharing between unrelated individuals was in agreement with the recombination models. Because the same donors could not be followed over many years, conclusions were based on cross-sectional statistical analysis.

Every donor in the study was a healthy Caucasian. The twin cohort comprised three pairs of female monozygotic twins, all aged roughly 18 to 29 years. CD4+ and CD8+ T cell populations were isolated with positive isolation kits from Invitrogen. Library method: 5' RACE. Instrument on record: Illumina HiSeq 2000. Template switching introduced a universal primer binding site; the final cDNA contained a unique molecular identifier, enabling accurate counting of TCR cDNA molecules. First-strand cDNA for TCR alpha and beta chains was synthesized from specific primers in the conserved constant-segment region. Each cDNA library was double barcoded, with a SMART-Mk sample barcode plus Illumina barcodes, to control for contamination. Two successive PCR steps introduced TruSeq adapter sequences along with Illumina sample barcodes. The Illumina HiSeq platform was used with custom primers to sequence TCR alpha and beta cDNA libraries. The original methods were these. MiGEC processed the raw reads to extract unique molecular identifiers, while MiXCR was used to determine the CDR3 positions. For each individual, recombination models were inferred using an EM algorithm with the repgenHMM and IGoR tools. The analysis of shared clonotypes was done with the tcR package in R, with sharing normalized by the product of cloneset sizes. To study raw recombination free of thymic and clonal selection effects, out-of-frame nonproductive sequences were analyzed. TCRdb trimmed public reads at Q25 via fastp, called clones via MiXCR and kept in-frame beta chains. Rows are unified per CDR3 protein, each entry keeping the most common DNA and genes. TCRdb, not the original authors, processed these V and J calls. The sample profile shows about 340,000 distinct CDR3 sequences; around an eighth of them were found once. The ten largest clones capture 6% to 9% of the sample.

With regard to this clonotype: The specificity of this receptor is unknown. Per-base quality was not reported, and no clone a single base away is much larger than it.

The same data also contributed to another study, on yellow fever vaccine responses in identical twins. According to the second study: According to the authors, the vaccine-induced T cell response in identical twins seemed to be partly convergent and partly specific to each individual. The study precisely tracked vaccine-responding T cell clones in identical twins.

Sequencing was done on a sample of CD8+ T cells sorted from blood. The TCR sequence derives from a young woman in good health.

The DNA sequence is given as TGCGCCAGCTCGGGACTAGCGGGAGTATTCGGGGAGCTGTTTTTT. This is translated as CASSGLAGVFGELFF. The chain links TRBV4-1 with TRBJ2-2; 14 bases in the middle match TRBD2. V is pruned by 8 bases and J by 7 bases, leaving 6 bases of the junction without a gene match. The CDR3 contains 15 residues, cysteine and phenylalanine counted. The DNA shown is the 45-base CDR3, in frame from base 1. Per the germline V gene, MGHRA is the CDR1 and YSYEKL is the CDR2.